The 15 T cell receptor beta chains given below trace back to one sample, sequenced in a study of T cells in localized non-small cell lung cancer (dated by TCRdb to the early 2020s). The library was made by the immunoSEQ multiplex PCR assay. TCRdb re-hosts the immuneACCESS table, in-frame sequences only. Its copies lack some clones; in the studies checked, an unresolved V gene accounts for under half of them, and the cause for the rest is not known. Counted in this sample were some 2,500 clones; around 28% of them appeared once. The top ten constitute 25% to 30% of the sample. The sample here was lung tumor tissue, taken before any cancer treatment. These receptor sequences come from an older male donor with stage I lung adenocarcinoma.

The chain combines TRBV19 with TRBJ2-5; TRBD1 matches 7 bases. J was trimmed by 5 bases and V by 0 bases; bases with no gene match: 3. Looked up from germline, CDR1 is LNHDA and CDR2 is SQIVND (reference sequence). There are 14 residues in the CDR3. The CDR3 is CASSIEGGRETQYF. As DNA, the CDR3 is TGTGCCAGTAGTATAGAAGGGGGCAGGGAGACCCAGTACTTC. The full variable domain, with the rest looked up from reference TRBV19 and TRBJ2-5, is DGGITQSPKYLFRKEGQNVTLSCEQNLNHDAMYWYRQDPGQGLRLIYYSQIVNDFQKGDIAEGYSVSREKKESFPLTVTSAQKNPTAFYLCASSIEGGRETQYFGPGTRLLVL.

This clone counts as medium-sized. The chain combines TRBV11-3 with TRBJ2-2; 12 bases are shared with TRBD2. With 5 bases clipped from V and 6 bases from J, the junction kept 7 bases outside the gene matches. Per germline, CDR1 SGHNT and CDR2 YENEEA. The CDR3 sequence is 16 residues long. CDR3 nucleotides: TGTGCCAGCAGCCACCTAGCGGGGGGGCCTGCCGGGGAGCTGTTTTTT. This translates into CASSHLAGGPAGELFF.

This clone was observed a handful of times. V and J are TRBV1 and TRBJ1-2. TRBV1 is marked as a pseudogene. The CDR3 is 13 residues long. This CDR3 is CASSLARGYGYTF. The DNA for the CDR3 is TGCGCCAGCAGCCTAGCGAGGGGCTATGGCTACACCTTC.

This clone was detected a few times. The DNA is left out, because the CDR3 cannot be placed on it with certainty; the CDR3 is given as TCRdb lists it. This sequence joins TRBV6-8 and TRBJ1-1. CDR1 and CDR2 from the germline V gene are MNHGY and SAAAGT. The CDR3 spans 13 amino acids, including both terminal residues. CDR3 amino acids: CASSSSDGGEAFF.

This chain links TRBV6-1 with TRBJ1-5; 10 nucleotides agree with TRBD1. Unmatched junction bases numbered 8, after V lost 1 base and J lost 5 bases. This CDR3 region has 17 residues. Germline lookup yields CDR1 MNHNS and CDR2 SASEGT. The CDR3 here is CASSEGTGTGDDQPQHF. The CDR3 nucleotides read TGTGCCAGCAGTGAAGGGACCGGGACAGGGGATGATCAGCCCCAGCATTTT.

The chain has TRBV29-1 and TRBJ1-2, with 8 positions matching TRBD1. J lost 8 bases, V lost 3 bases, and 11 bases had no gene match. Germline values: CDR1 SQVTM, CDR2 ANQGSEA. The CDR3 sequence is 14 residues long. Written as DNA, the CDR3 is TGCAGCGTTGAGATCTCTACAGGGGGAAGGGGCTACACCTTC. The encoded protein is CSVEISTGGRGYTF.

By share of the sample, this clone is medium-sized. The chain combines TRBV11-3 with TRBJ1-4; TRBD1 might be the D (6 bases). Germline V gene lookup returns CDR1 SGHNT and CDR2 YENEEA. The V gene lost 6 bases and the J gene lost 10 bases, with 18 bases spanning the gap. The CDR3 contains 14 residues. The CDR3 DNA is TGTGCCAGCAGGCCCACAATACAGGGTGGAAAACTGTTTTTT. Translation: CASRPTIQGGKLFF.

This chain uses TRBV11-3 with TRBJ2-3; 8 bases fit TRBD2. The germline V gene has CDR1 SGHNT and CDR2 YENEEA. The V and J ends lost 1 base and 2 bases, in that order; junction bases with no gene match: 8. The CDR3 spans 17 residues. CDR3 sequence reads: CASSLGAGGLYTDTQYF. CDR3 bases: TGTGCCAGCAGCTTAGGGGCGGGAGGTCTGTACACAGATACGCAGTATTTT.

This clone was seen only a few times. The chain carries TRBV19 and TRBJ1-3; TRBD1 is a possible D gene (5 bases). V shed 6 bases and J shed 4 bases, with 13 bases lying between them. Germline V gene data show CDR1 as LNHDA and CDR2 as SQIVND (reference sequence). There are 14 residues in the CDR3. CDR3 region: CASSLGGKGNTIYF. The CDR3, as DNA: TGTGCCAGTAGCCTGGGGGGAAAAGGAAACACCATATATTTT. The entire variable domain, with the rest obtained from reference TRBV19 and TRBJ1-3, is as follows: DGGITQSPKYLFRKEGQNVTLSCEQNLNHDAMYWYRQDPGQGLRLIYYSQIVNDFQKGDIAEGYSVSREKKESFPLTVTSAQKNPTAFYLCASSLGGKGNTIYFGEGSWLTVV.

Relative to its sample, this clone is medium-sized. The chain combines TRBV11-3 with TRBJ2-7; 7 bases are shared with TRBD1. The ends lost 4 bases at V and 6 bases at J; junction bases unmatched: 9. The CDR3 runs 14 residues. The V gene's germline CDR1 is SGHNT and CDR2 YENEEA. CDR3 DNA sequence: TGTGCCAGCAGCTCGGGCCAGGACAGGCCCGAGCAGTACTTC. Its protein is CASSSGQDRPEQYF.

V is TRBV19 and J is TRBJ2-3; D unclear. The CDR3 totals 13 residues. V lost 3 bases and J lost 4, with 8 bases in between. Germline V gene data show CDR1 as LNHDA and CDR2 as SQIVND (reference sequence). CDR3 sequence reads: CASSIGLADTQYF. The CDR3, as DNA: TGTGCCAGTAGTATCGGCTTGGCAGATACGCAGTATTTT.

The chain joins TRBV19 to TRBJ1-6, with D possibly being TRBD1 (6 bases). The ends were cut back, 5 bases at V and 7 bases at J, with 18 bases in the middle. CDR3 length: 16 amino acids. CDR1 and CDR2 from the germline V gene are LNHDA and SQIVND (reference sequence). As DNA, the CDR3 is TGTGCCAGTAGTTCCCAAGGGGGGCAGGGGAATTCACCCCTCCACTTT. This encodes CASSSQGGQGNSPLHF.

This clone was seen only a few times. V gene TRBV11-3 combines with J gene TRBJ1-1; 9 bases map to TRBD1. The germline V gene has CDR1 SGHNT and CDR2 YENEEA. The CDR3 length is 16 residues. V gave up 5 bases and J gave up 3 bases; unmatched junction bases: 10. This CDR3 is CASSRFSGTGHTEAFF. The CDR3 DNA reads TGTGCCAGCAGCCGTTTTTCCGGGACAGGGCACACTGAAGCTTTCTTT.

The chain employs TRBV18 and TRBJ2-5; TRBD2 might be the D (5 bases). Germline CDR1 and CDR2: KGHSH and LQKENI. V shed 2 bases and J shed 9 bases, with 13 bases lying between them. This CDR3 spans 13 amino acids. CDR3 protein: CASSPEGSGAQYF. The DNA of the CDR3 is TGTGCCAGCTCACCAGAGGGCTCCGGGGCCCAGTACTTC.

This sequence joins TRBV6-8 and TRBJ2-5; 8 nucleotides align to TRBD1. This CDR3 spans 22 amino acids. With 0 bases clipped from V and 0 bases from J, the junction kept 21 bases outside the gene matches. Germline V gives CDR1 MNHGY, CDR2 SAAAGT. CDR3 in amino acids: CASSYSTLGQVTSHSYQETQYF. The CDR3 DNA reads TGTGCCAGCAGTTACTCAACCCTGGGACAGGTCACTTCCCATTCGTACCAAGAGACCCAGTACTTC.